The sequence of this TCR beta chain was determined in a study of tumor and adjacent non-tumor tissue in lung cancer. About the study: There were 11 to 13 adenocarcinoma, a couple of squamous cell carcinoma and 1 small cell lung cancer cases. Stage I to III disease affected about nine men and 5 women aged roughly 31 to 85.

Concerning this clonotype: Its antigen is not identified. The junction does not match germline at one end; this may be a read error.

The library came from three nested PCR rounds adapted from ARM-PCR protocols. One entry per CDR3 protein, called by TCRdb with MiXCR from the multiplex PCR reads. Of tens of thousands of distinct CDR3 sequences detected, around 76% appear once; the ten largest clones hold 40% to 45%. The template was RNA from unsorted bulk tissue. Distant lung tissue was collected more than 3 cm away from the tumor edge. Chemotherapy-naive patients with new lung cancer underwent thoracic surgery in China, August–late 2014. Overall study findings and caveats: Significantly higher TCR diversity was found in tumor than normal lung.

Looked up from germline, CDR1 is MNHEY and CDR2 is SVGEGT. CDR3 length: 19 amino acids. This TCR derives from a man in his fifties or sixties with non-small cell lung cancer. Sequencing was done on a sample of distant non-tumor lung tissue. V gene TRBV6-2 or TRBV6-3 combines with J gene TRBJ1-5; D unresolved. The CDR3 sequence: CASSYSRGDWQRFVQPQHF. The CDR3 DNA reads as TGTGCCAGTAGTTACTCGCGGGGAGACTGGCAGAGATTCGTTCAGCCCCAGCATTTT.